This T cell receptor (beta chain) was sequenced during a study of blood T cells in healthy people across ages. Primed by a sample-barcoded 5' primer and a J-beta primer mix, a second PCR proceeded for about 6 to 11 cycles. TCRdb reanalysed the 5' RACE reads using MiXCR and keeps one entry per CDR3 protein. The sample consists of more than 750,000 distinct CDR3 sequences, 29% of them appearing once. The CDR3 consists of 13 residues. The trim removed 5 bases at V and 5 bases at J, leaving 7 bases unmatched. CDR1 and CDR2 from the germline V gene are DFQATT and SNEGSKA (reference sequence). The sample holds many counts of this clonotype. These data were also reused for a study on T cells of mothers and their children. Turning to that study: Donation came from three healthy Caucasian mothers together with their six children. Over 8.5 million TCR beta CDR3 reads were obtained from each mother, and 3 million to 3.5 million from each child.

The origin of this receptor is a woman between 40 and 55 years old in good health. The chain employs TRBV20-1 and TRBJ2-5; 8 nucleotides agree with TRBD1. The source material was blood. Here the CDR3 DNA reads TGCAGTGCTGCGACAGGGGCAGAGGAGACCCAGTACTTC. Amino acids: CSAATGAEETQYF.